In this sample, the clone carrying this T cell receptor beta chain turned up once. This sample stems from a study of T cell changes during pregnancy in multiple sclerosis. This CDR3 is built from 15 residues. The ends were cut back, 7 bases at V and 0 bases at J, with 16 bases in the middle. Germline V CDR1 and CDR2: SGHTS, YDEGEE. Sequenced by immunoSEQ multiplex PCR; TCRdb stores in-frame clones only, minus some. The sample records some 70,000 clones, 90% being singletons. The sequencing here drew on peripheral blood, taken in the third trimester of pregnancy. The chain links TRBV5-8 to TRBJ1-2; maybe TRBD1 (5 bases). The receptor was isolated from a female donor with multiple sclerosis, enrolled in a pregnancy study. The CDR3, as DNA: TGTGCCAGCGGAAAGGGGATGACTTCTAACTATGGCTACACCTTC. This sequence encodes CASGKGMTSNYGYTF.